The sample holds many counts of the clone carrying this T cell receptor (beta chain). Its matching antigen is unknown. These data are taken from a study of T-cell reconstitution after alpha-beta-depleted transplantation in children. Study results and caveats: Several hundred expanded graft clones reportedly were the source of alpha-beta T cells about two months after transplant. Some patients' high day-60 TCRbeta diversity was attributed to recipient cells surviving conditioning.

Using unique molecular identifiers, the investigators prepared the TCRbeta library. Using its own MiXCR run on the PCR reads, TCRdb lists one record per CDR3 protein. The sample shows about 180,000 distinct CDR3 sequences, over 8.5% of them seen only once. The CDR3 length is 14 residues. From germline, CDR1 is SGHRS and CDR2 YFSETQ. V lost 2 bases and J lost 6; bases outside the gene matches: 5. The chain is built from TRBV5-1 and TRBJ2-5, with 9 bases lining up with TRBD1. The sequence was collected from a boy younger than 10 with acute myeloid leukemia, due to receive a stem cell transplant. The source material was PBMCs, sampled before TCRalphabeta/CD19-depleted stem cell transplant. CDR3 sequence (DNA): TGCGCCAGCAGCTTCGGGACAGGGACGAAGACCCAGTACTTC. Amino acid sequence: CASSFGTGTKTQYF. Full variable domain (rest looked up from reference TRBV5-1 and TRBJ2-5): KAGVTQTPRYLIKTRGQQVTLSCSPISGHRSVSWYQQTPGQGLQFLFEYFSETQRNKGNFPGRFSGRQFSNSRSEMNVSTLELGDSALYLCASSFGTGTKTQYFGPGTRLLVL.